This TCR beta chain comes out of a study of T-cell reconstitution after alpha-beta-depleted transplantation in children. Study-level results: After one year, T-cell counts and TCRbeta diversity mostly came from new T cells.

This clonotype was counted between two and nine times. Its antigen is not known. Using unique molecular identifiers, the investigators prepared the TCRbeta library. Via MiXCR, TCRdb re-called the PCR reads, giving one row per CDR3 protein. The table lists roughly 420,000 distinct CDR3 sequences, around 15% of them singletons. The specimen was PBMCs, mostly from graft donor cells, collected 360 days after TCRalphabeta/CD19-depleted stem cell transplant. This sequence originates from a boy in the first two years of life who had a stem cell transplant for Wiskott-Aldrich syndrome, so the T cells may come from the graft donor.

CDR3 in amino acids: CASSFRTSGGFSSYEQYF. CDR3 sequence (DNA): TGTGCCAGCAGCTTCCGGACTAGCGGGGGGTTCTCCTCCTACGAGCAGTACTTC. The chain joins TRBV27 to TRBJ2-7; the match to TRBD2 covers 14 bases. CDR3 size: 18 residues. Germline V gene lookup returns CDR1 MNHEY and CDR2 SMNVEV (reference sequence). V was clipped by 6 bases and J by 0 bases; unmatched bases: 10.